This T cell receptor (beta chain) was sequenced during a study of Tregs in tolerant kidney transplant recipients. Broader study findings: Biological reproducibility was not directly addressed, but technical replication error appeared minimal.

For this clone: Its antigen is still unknown.

The assay was immunoSEQ multiplex PCR, and TCRdb's table has in-frame clones only and misses some. The data include tens of thousands of clones; the top ten clones carry 0.83%. Here the sequenced sample was CD4+ T cells from blood, taken before the transplant. The TCR was taken from a human donor who received a combined kidney and bone marrow transplant.

Incomplete CDR3 DNA: TGTGCCAGTCAAACCACGGCAGGAGACAACGAG. Amino acids: CASQTTAGDNE. The CDR3 in full is CASQTTAGDNEQYF. The chain employs TRBV19 and TRBJ2-7; D gene ambiguous. The CDR3 is cut off 3 residues early in the read; its end comes from the germline J gene. The germline CDR1 and CDR2 sequences are LNHDA and SQIVND (reference sequence). The CDR3 spans 14 residues. The V end was cut by 8 bases, the J end by 5 bases, with 19 bases between.